Listed below are T cell receptor beta chains from one sample, sequenced in a study of graft-versus-host responses after intestinal transplantation. The protocol was immunoSEQ multiplex PCR, while the TCRdb copy is restricted to in-frame clones and leaves out a portion. The sample includes around 30,000 clones, 75% to 90% of them seen just once. Sequenced material: PBMCs, taken about 28 days after intestinal transplant. These receptors were taken from a human patient who received an intestinal transplant, so some T cells may come from the graft donor. The CDR3 runs from the conserved cysteine through the conserved F or W. The order of the fields is clone size, J gene, V gene, CDR3 length, D gene, CDR3 DNA, CDR3 protein. The D gene is left open where the match is weak. A row's size may be missing; if present it is once, few, many or a size class.

few	TRBJ1-1	TRBV19	13	.	TGTGCCAGTAGAGCAGGGGTCAACACTGAAGCTTTCTTT	CASRAGVNTEAFF
.	TRBJ1-1	TRBV5-5	14	TRBD1	TGTGCCAGCGCCAGACAGGGGGTGAACACTGAAGCTTTCTTT	CASARQGVNTEAFF
.	TRBJ2-7	TRBV27	15	TRBD1	TGTGCCAGCAGTGCACCGGGACAGGCCTCCTACGAGCAGTACTTC	CASSAPGQASYEQYF
once	TRBJ2-5	TRBV7-9	14	.	TGTGCCAGCAGCTCTCGGGACAACCAAGAGACCCAGTACTTC	CASSSRDNQETQYF
.	TRBJ2-7	TRBV2	15	TRBD2	TGTGCCAGCAGTGACCCAGCGGGAGGAACCTACGAGCAGTACTTC	CASSDPAGGTYEQYF
.	TRBJ2-3	TRBV29-1	14	TRBD1	TGCAGCGTCCCCCTCGGACAGGGGAGAGATACGCAGTATTTT	CSVPLGQGRDTQYF
few	TRBJ2-2	TRBV10-3	19	TRBD2	TGTGCCATCAGTGACCCTCGATGGACTAGCGGGAGGGCCATCGGGGAGCTGTTTTTT	CAISDPRWTSGRAIGELFF
.	TRBJ1-1	TRBV5-1	12	.	TGCGCCAGCAGCTTCTCGAACACTGAAGCTTTCTTT	CASSFSNTEAFF
.	TRBJ1-5	TRBV6-5	13	.	TGTGCCAGCAGTAGGGGACCAGATCAGCCCCAGCATTTT	CASSRGPDQPQHF
.	TRBJ1-5	TRBV25-1	12	.	TGTGCCAGCAGTCGGGGATATCAGCCCCAGCATTTT	CASSRGYQPQHF
few	TRBJ2-5	TRBV11-3	20	.	TGTGCCAGCAGCTTCCCCGGGACAGCAGAAGGCGGGAGAGTTTTAGAGACCCAGTACTTC	CASSFPGTAEGGRVLETQYF
.	TRBJ2-3	TRBV11-1	12	.	TGTGCCAGCAGCTTTGGTTCAGATACGCAGTATTTT	CASSFGSDTQYF
.	TRBJ2-7	TRBV19	14	TRBD2	TGTGCCAGTAGTTATAGCGGGATAGTCGACGAGCAGTACTTC	CASSYSGIVDEQYF
.	TRBJ2-5	TRBV5-1	17	TRBD2	TGCGCCAGCAGCTTCGGGAGGACTAGCGGGAGTCCGGAGACCCAGTACTTC	CASSFGRTSGSPETQYF
.	TRBJ2-2	TRBV5-1	19	TRBD1	TGCGCCAGCAGCCCGACGGGGACAGGGGCCTTAAGTAACACCGGGGAGCTGTTTTTT	CASSPTGTGALSNTGELFF
.	TRBJ2-3	TRBV28	13	.	TGTGCCAGCAGTTACTCCCCCACAGATACGCAGTATTTT	CASSYSPTDTQYF
.	TRBJ1-1	TRBV29-1	12	.	TGCACCGCTTGGGGGGAGGACACTGAAGCTTTCTTT	CTAWGEDTEAFF
.	TRBJ2-5	TRBV2	15	.	TGTGCCAGCAGTGAAAATACCCGTTACGCGGGAACCCAGTACTTC	CASSENTRYAGTQYF
.	TRBJ1-3	TRBV19	15	.	TGTGCCAGTAGCCTGACGGGACACTCTGGAAACACCATATATTTT	CASSLTGHSGNTIYF
once	TRBJ2-1	TRBV2	16	TRBD2	TGTGCCAGCATACTAGCGGGAGTCACAGCTTTCAATGAGCAGTTCTTC	CASILAGVTAFNEQFF
.	TRBJ2-1	TRBV29-1	15	TRBD2	TGCAGCGTGGGGTTCAGACTAGCGGGAGATAATGAGCAGTTCTTC	CSVGFRLAGDNEQFF
once	TRBJ1-5	TRBV5-6	15	.	TGTGCCAGCAGCACCTTTGGGGGGAGCAATCAGCCCCAGCATTTT	CASSTFGGSNQPQHF
.	TRBJ2-1	TRBV30	14	.	TGTGCCTGGAGTGTAATTCACATATACTTTGAGCAGTTCTTC	CAWSVIHIYFEQFF
.	TRBJ2-7	TRBV15	15	.	TGTGCCACCAGCAGAGGCTGGATCCGATCCTACGAGCAGTACTTC	CATSRGWIRSYEQYF
.	TRBJ1-4	TRBV5-1	14	TRBD1	TGCGCCAGCAGCACCGGGACAGGGAATGAAAAACTGTTTTTT	CASSTGTGNEKLFF
.	TRBJ2-5	TRBV28	18	TRBD2	TGTGCCAGCAGTTTAACTAGCGGGAGGGCCATAGGTCCCGAGACCCAGTACTTC	CASSLTSGRAIGPETQYF
.	TRBJ1-1	TRBV4-1	16	TRBD1	TGCGCCAGCAGCCAAGATTCCGGGACAGGGGGCACTGAAGCTTTCTTT	CASSQDSGTGGTEAFF
.	TRBJ2-5	TRBV27	14	.	TGTGCCAGCAGACCCGGTGTGGCAGGGGAGACCCAGTACTTC	CASRPGVAGETQYF
once	TRBJ2-7	TRBV18	14	.	TGTGCCAGCTCACTACGTATTTCGGGCTACGAGCAGTACTTC	CASSLRISGYEQYF
.	TRBJ2-2	TRBV9	15	TRBD1	TGTGCCAGCAGCGCAGGGGGCGCTCCCACCGGGGAGCTGTTTTTT	CASSAGGAPTGELFF
.	TRBJ2-7	TRBV30	11	.	TGTGCCTGGACGGGGACCTACGAGCAGTACTTC	CAWTGTYEQYF
once	TRBJ2-3	TRBV7-6	16	TRBD2	TGTGCCAGCAGCTTGGGGACTAGCGTCAGCACAGATACGCAGTATTTT	CASSLGTSVSTDTQYF
once	TRBJ1-1	TRBV7-2	12	.	TGTGCCAGCAGCTTAGGCGTGACTGAAGCTTTCTTT	CASSLGVTEAFF
.	TRBJ1-4	TRBV6-6	15	TRBD1	TGTGCCAGCAGTTACCTGACAGGGGATAATGAAAAACTGTTTTTT	CASSYLTGDNEKLFF
.	TRBJ2-3	TRBV27	17	.	TGTGCCAGCAGTTTTTCCCTGGGTGGGCCTAGCACAGATACGCAGTATTTT	CASSFSLGGPSTDTQYF
.	TRBJ1-5	TRBV28	15	TRBD1	TGTGCCAGCAGCTGGGGACAGGGAGGCAATCAGCCCCAGCATTTT	CASSWGQGGNQPQHF
.	TRBJ2-1	TRBV5-6	15	.	TGTGCCAGCAGCTTGGAGGGGGAGCCGTACAATGAGCAGTTCTTC	CASSLEGEPYNEQFF
.	TRBJ1-5	TRBV4-1	15	.	TGCGCCAGCACCAGGCAGGTAGGAGGAAATCAGCCCCAGCATTTT	CASTRQVGGNQPQHF
.	TRBJ1-3	TRBV6-6	15	TRBD1	TGTGCCAGCAGTTATGGGACAGGGGAAATAGACACCATATATTTT	CASSYGTGEIDTIYF
.	TRBJ2-1	TRBV28	11	.	TGTGTGATTGTGGGAGGCAATGAGCAGTTCTTC	CVIVGGNEQFF
.	TRBJ1-1	TRBV2	13	TRBD1	TGTGCCACCCAGGGGGCGCGGGACACTGAAGCTTTCTTT	CATQGARDTEAFF
.	TRBJ2-4	TRBV11-2	17	.	TGTGCCAGCAGCTTAGATCCCAGGGTACGGACCAAAAACATTCAGTACTTC	CASSLDPRVRTKNIQYF
.	TRBJ2-3	TRBV5-3	17	.	TGTGCCAGAAGCTCCAAGGCAGTAGCGATTTTACTAGATACGCAGTATTTT	CARSSKAVAILLDTQYF
.	TRBJ1-3	TRBV28	12	.	TGTGCCAGCAGTTCCCGTAGAAACACCATATATTTT	CASSSRRNTIYF
.	TRBJ1-1	TRBV14	14	.	TGTGCCAGCAGCCAACGGGGCCGGAACACTGAAGCTTTCTTT	CASSQRGRNTEAFF
.	TRBJ1-5	TRBV28	13	.	TGTGCCAGCAGAGGACCGATCAATCAGCCCCAGCATTTT	CASRGPINQPQHF
.	TRBJ1-5	TRBV9	12	.	TGTGCCAGCAGCGTAGCCAATCAGCCCCAGCATTTT	CASSVANQPQHF
few	TRBJ1-5	TRBV6-1	15	.	TGTGCCAGCAGTCCGGGGGGGCTAGGGAATCAGCCCCAGCATTTT	CASSPGGLGNQPQHF
.	TRBJ2-1	TRBV9	12	.	TGTGCCAGCAGCACCCCATGTCCGGAGCAGTTCTTC	CASSTPCPEQFF
once	TRBJ2-7	TRBV28	15	.	TGTGCCAGATGTCCTAGCGTCCAGAGCTCCTACGAGCAGTACTTC	CARCPSVQSSYEQYF
.	TRBJ1-1	TRBV28	11	.	TGTGCCAGCAGTTTAGGGCCGAGGGGGGACTTT	CASSLGPRGDF
.	TRBJ2-3	TRBV4-1	15	TRBD2	TGCGCCAGCACAGTAGCGGGGGGGCTAGGAGATACGCAGTATTTT	CASTVAGGLGDTQYF
.	TRBJ2-3	TRBV12-5	16	.	TGTGCTAGTGGTTTGGTACTGGGAAGGAGCACAGATACGCAGTATTTT	CASGLVLGRSTDTQYF